The entry below describes one T cell receptor beta chain. CDR3 size: 15 residues. V lost 6 bases, J lost 2 bases, and 15 bases lay in between. Germline-derived CDR1 and CDR2 are SGHTA and FQGTGA. This sample is drawn from a study of PD-L1 blockade in urothelial cancer. Study in general: Patients commenced atezolizumab at some point between 2014 and 2016, and it was given at 1,200 mg intravenously every 3 weeks. Blood analysis took place 3 weeks (second dose) and 6 weeks after treatment start. Prior chemotherapy in patients spanned 0 to 3 regimens.

TCRdb's copy holds only in-frame clones and misses some; the assay was immunoSEQ multiplex PCR. The sample lists tens of thousands of clones; 75% to 90% were seen once. The TCR comes from a man in his sixties with urothelial cancer. The source material was PBMCs, sampled around atezolizumab (anti-PD-L1) treatment. V gene TRBV7-3 combines with J gene TRBJ2-3; a weak D match, TRBD2 (6 bases). Written as DNA, the CDR3 is TGTGCCAGCAGTTTCCAAGCGGGTAACACAGATACGCAGTATTTT. This codes for CASSFQAGNTDTQYF.